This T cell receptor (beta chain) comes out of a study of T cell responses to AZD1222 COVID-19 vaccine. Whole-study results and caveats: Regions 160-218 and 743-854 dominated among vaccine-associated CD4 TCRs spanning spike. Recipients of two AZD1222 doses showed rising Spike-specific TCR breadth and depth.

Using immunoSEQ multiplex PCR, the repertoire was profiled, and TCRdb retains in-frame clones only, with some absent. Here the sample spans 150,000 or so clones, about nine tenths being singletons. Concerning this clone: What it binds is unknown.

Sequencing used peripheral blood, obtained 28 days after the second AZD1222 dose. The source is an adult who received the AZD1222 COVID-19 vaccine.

The CDR3 sequence is CASSFGLAGNTIYF. Here the CDR3 DNA reads TGTGCCAGCAGTTTCGGGCTCGCTGGAAACACCATATATTTT. V is TRBV28 and J is TRBJ1-3, with D uncertain. CDR3 length: 14 residues. Germline V gives CDR1 MDHEN, CDR2 SYDVKM. Trimming took off 3 bases at V and 2 bases at J, with 8 bases between the two ends. Complete variable domain (other parts from reference TRBV28 and TRBJ1-3): DVKVTQSSRYLVKRTGEKVFLECVQDMDHENMFWYRQDPGLGLRLIYFSYDVKMKEKGDIPEGYSVSREKKERFSLILESASTNQTSMYLCASSFGLAGNTIYFGEGSWLTVV.